This T cell receptor beta chain is drawn from a study of blood T cell repertoires in COVID-19. Study information: The origin of the acute and convalescent COVID-19 samples was the United States, Italy and Spain.

Trimming removed 3 bases at V and 5 bases at J, with 14 bases between. This CDR3 is built from 14 residues. Source study methods: Using reference gene primer amplification, nucleated cell counts were estimated. The method was immunoSEQ multiplex PCR; TCRdb's version includes in-frame clones alone and lacks a portion of them. The V and J calls and clone size were taken over from that table, and D and trimming were inferred from the DNA. The repertoire has hundreds of thousands of clones, around nine tenths of them found once; the top ten carry 3%. The sample comprised peripheral blood. The chain has TRBV23-1 and TRBJ2-7, with TRBD1 as a possible D gene (5 bases). TRBV23-1 is noted as an ORF with a role that remains uncertain. The receptor's source is a man between 18 and 29 years old with active or convalescent COVID-19. CDR3 nucleotide sequence: TGCGCCAGCAGTCACCCAGGGAATAACGACGAGCAGTACTTC. Its protein is CASSHPGNNDEQYF.